Below, one T cell receptor beta chain is given with its context. This record belongs to a study of identical twins. Through template switching, a universal primer site was introduced, and the cDNA contained unique molecular identifiers. One entry per CDR3 protein results from TCRdb running MiXCR on the 5' RACE reads. The sample lists 1.5 million to 2 million distinct CDR3 sequences; 25% to 35% were seen once. Germline assignment: CDR1 MGHRA and CDR2 YSYEKL. This CDR3 contains 18 residues. Trimming removed 3 bases at V and 0 bases at J, with 21 bases between. This TCR was recovered from a newborn girl in good health. Sequences were obtained from cord blood. The J gene is TRBJ2-7, the V gene TRBV4-1; D is possibly TRBD2 (5 bases). In DNA, the CDR3 is TGCGCCAGCAGCCACCCTACCTCACTAGATCCGAGCTCCTACGAGCAGTACTTC. Its protein product is CASSHPTSLDPSSYEQYF.